This T cell receptor beta chain was found in a study of T cells after yellow fever vaccination. As for the study in general: Any fraction with a low cell number was prepared using SMART-Seq v4 Ultra Low Input.

Details on this clonotype: The antigen remains undetermined.

Study conclusions and caveats: It was a weaker secondary response, yet one that peaked faster, at day 5 versus 15.

This CDR3 comprises 12 residues. The germline V gene encodes CDR1 SGHAT and CDR2 FQDESV (reference sequence). V lost 6 bases, J lost 10 bases, and 15 bases lay in between. Making TCR cDNA involved 5'RACE template switching, which added UMIs and a universal primer site. TCRdb processed the 5' RACE reads anew with MiXCR; each CDR3 protein has one entry. The sample has a few hundred thousand distinct CDR3 sequences, 3% to 4.5% seen once; the top ten hold 20% to 25%. The origin of this receptor is a man aged 18 to 35 who received the YFV17D yellow fever vaccine. The V gene is TRBV11-1, the J gene TRBJ1-2; D is unclear. The starting material was PBMCs, obtained 5 days after the yellow fever booster vaccination. In DNA, the CDR3 is TGTGCCAGCAGTTGCCTTGACCCACCCTACACCTTC. Its translation is CASSCLDPPYTF.